The next 18 T cell receptor beta chains were all read from a single sample in a study of tumor-infiltrating lymphocytes in localized non-small cell lung cancer. Some clones are missing from TCRdb's copy, which holds only in-frame ones; the method was immunoSEQ multiplex PCR. The sample has about 17,000 clones; approximately 80% are singletons. Source material: uninvolved lung tissue not adjacent to the tumor. Receptors originate from a human donor with non-small cell lung cancer.

This clone is large in the sample. One end of the junction does not line up with germline, which may come from a read error. The rearrangement uses TRBV14 and TRBJ2-7; D call uncertain. Germline V gives CDR1 SGHDN, CDR2 FVKESK. This CDR3 has 14 residues. CDR3 residues: CASSHTTHSHEQYF. CDR3 in DNA: TGTGCCAGCAGCCATACGACCCACTCCCACGAGCAGTACTTC.

V and J are TRBV7-9 and TRBJ2-3; possibly TRBD1 for D (6 bases). Deletions cut 5 bases from V and 5 bases from J, with 14 bases between. The germline CDR1 and CDR2 sequences are SEHNR and FQNEAQ (reference sequence). The CDR3 extends over 14 amino acids. The CDR3 protein is CASSRMGAGDTQYF. As DNA, the CDR3 is TGTGCCAGCAGCCGGATGGGGGCCGGAGATACGCAGTATTTT.

The chain uses TRBV7-3 and TRBJ2-3, with D perhaps TRBD1 (6 bases). The CDR3 spans 15 residues. The V end lost 3 bases, the J end lost 3 bases, and 13 bases lay between the germline ends. Germline assignment: CDR1 SGHTA and CDR2 FQGTGA. The CDR3 region has the DNA TGTGCCAGCAGCTTCAGGGGATCGGGGACAGATACGCAGTATTTT. Translated, it gives CASSFRGSGTDTQYF.

Written as DNA, the CDR3 is TGTGCCAGCATTCCAGACGGCTACTATGGCTACACCTTC. This sequence encodes CASIPDGYYGYTF. The chain has TRBV5-4 and TRBJ1-2, with D unresolved. Germline assignment: CDR1 SGHNT and CDR2 YYREEE (reference sequence). The CDR3 has 13 amino acids. Trimming cost V 6 bases and J 3 bases, with 12 bases left between them.

This rearrangement joins TRBV27 to TRBJ2-2; tentatively, D is TRBD2 (6 bases). CDR3 length: 14 residues. Germline CDR1 reads MNHEY; CDR2 reads SMNVEV (reference sequence). V was clipped by 2 bases and J by 7 bases, with 11 bases between them. The CDR3 region is CASSLQEGLGELFF. For the CDR3, the DNA is TGTGCCAGCAGTTTACAGGAGGGCCTCGGGGAGCTGTTTTTT.

V gene TRBV2 combines with J gene TRBJ2-5; D is possibly TRBD2 (7 bases). V was clipped by 6 bases and J by 5 bases, with 13 bases between them. Germline CDR1 reads SNHLY; CDR2 reads FYNNEI. The CDR3 is 13 amino acids. CDR3 DNA sequence: TGTGCCAGCAGGGGGGGGCCAAAGGAGACCCAGTACTTC. This encodes CASRGGPKETQYF. Together with reference TRBV2 and TRBJ2-5, the CDR3 gives the full variable domain: EPEVTQTPSHQVTQMGQEVILRCVPISNHLYFYWYRQILGQKVEFLVSFYNNEISEKSEIFDDQFSVERPDGSNFTLKIRSTKLEDSAMYFCASRGGPKETQYFGPGTRLLVL.

This chain joins TRBV2 and TRBJ1-1, with D hard to call. CDR1 and CDR2 from the germline V gene are SNHLY and FYNNEI. Deletions cut 2 bases from V and 0 bases from J, with 10 bases between. This CDR3 has 15 amino acids. The CDR3 spells CASSELGSLNTEAFF. The CDR3 DNA sequence: TGTGCCAGCAGTGAATTGGGGAGCCTGAACACTGAAGCTTTCTTT.

Relative to its sample, this clone is medium-sized (0.01 to 0.1%). CDR3 in DNA: TGTGCCAGCAGCTTTGACAGGTCTAACTATGGCTACACCTTC. Residues: CASSFDRSNYGYTF. The V call is TRBV5-5, the J call TRBJ1-2; D is possibly TRBD1 (6 bases). Germline V lookup: CDR1 SGHKS, CDR2 YYEKEE (reference sequence). This CDR3 spans 14 amino acids. Between the trimmed V and J ends, which lost 2 bases and 0 bases, there was a span of 8 bases.

The chain recombines TRBV5-4 with TRBJ2-5, with 7 bases lining up with TRBD1. Trimming at V came to 2 bases and at J to 1 base, leaving 5 bases not matched to a gene. Germline assignment: CDR1 SGHNT and CDR2 YYREEE (reference sequence). The CDR3 sequence is 15 residues long. CDR3 protein: CASSLVTGTQETQYF. CDR3 in DNA: TGTGCCAGCAGCTTAGTGACAGGGACCCAAGAGACCCAGTACTTC.

This chain uses TRBV6-1 with TRBJ1-1; D uncertain. V was shortened by 0 bases and J by 2 bases, with 10 bases between the two germline ends. The CDR3 consists of 15 residues. From germline, CDR1 is MNHNS and CDR2 SASEGT. The CDR3 reads CASSEALNENTEAFF. CDR3 bases: TGTGCCAGCAGTGAAGCGCTTAATGAAAACACTGAAGCTTTCTTT.

The chain combines TRBV28 with TRBJ2-7; 13 bases line up with TRBD2. This CDR3 has 15 amino acids. Trimming cost V 6 bases and J 2 bases; bases outside gene matches: 4. Germline CDR1 MDHEN, CDR2 SYDVKM. CDR3 region: CASRQTSGRAYEQYF. CDR3 DNA sequence: TGTGCCAGCAGACAAACTAGCGGGAGGGCCTACGAGCAGTACTTC.

This rearrangement joins TRBV28 to TRBJ2-5, with 9 bases that match TRBD1. Per the germline V gene, CDR1 is MDHEN and CDR2 is SYDVKM. V gave up 5 bases and J gave up 4 bases; unmatched junction bases: 5. The CDR3 covers 14 residues. This chain's CDR3 is CASSPGTGRETQYF. The CDR3 DNA is TGTGCCAGCAGTCCAGGGACAGGGCGAGAGACCCAGTACTTC. Combining the CDR3 with reference TRBV28 and TRBJ2-5 gives the whole variable domain DVKVTQSSRYLVKRTGEKVFLECVQDMDHENMFWYRQDPGLGLRLIYFSYDVKMKEKGDIPEGYSVSREKKERFSLILESASTNQTSMYLCASSPGTGRETQYFGPGTRLLVL.

The V gene is TRBV5-6, the J gene TRBJ2-7; no definite D call. Per the germline V gene, CDR1 is SGHDT and CDR2 is YYEEEE. V shed 1 base and J shed 0 bases, with 2 bases lying between them. CDR3 length: 12 amino acids. The CDR3 DNA follows: TGTGCCAGCAGCTTGACCTCCTACGAGCAGTACTTC. As protein: CASSLTSYEQYF. Using reference TRBV5-6 and TRBJ2-7 for the parts outside the CDR3, the full variable domain is DAGVTQSPTHLIKTRGQQVTLRCSPKSGHDTVSWYQQALGQGPQFIFQYYEEEERQRGNFPDRFSGHQFPNYSSELNVNALLLGDSALYLCASSLTSYEQYFGPGTRLTVT.

This clone was picked up one time. V gene TRBV7-2 combines with J gene TRBJ2-5; 14 positions agree with TRBD2. Germline V lookup: CDR1 SGHTA, CDR2 FQGNSA. This CDR3 region has 18 residues. After removal of 7 bases from V and 5 bases from J, the junction contained 15 bases not matched to a gene. The CDR3 bases are TGTGCCAGCATCGCTCCGGGACTAGCGGGAGAGTTGTTCGAGACCCAGTACTTC. This sequence encodes CASIAPGLAGELFETQYF.

The V and J genes are TRBV28 and TRBJ1-4; maybe TRBD1 (5 bases). V lost 7 bases to trimming and J lost 7 bases, with 16 bases between them. The germline CDR1 and CDR2 sequences are MDHEN and SYDVKM. The CDR3 spans 14 residues. CDR3 coding DNA: TGTGCCAGCACCAATGGGGGAGGAGGTGAAAAACTGTTTTTT. Translation: CASTNGGGGEKLFF.

J is TRBJ1-2 and V is TRBV19, with a possible D match to TRBD1 (6 bases). The CDR3 totals 17 residues. Trimming took 7 bases from V and 4 from J, leaving 25 bases between them. The germline CDR1 and CDR2 sequences are LNHDA and SQIVND (reference sequence). The CDR3 DNA reads as TGTGCCAGTACTAATATAGCCCTCGGGAGGGGGGGCTATGGCTACACCTTC. This translates into CASTNIALGRGGYGYTF.

The rearrangement joins TRBV10-2 to TRBJ1-3; D is unclear. Trimming left V 4 bases short and J 0 bases short, with 4 bases between. CDR1 WSHSY and CDR2 SAAADI come from the germline V gene. The CDR3 loop spans 13 amino acids. The DNA for the CDR3 is TGCGCCAGCAGTGCCAACTCTGGAAACACCATATATTTT. It codes for CASSANSGNTIYF.

The chain joins TRBV27 to TRBJ2-7; 7 bases align to TRBD2. The junction had 6 bases not matched to a gene; V was cut back by 2 bases and J by 2 bases. The CDR3 runs to 15 residues. Germline CDR1 reads MNHEY; CDR2 reads SMNVEV (reference sequence). DNA for the CDR3: TGTGCCAGCAGTTTAATGGCTAGCGGTACCTACGAGCAGTACTTC. This translates into CASSLMASGTYEQYF.